This is a list of T cell receptor beta chains from one sample in a study of T cell repertoires in aging, cancer and after chemotherapy. TCRdb ran MiXCR on the multiplex PCR reads and lists one entry per CDR3 protein. The sample holds about 3,800 distinct CDR3 sequences, approximately 30% seen once. The sample taken for sequencing was blood. Receptors were obtained from a human donor with a solid tumor. Both conserved end residues are part of each CDR3.

v_call cdr3_aa
TRBV6-5 CASSDRDRDNEQFF
TRBV12-3/TRBV12-4 CASSLRGGRTDTQYF
TRBV28 CASSFTSGNTIYF
TRBV4-3 CASSQDRGQGRGLPHYEQYF
TRBV20-1 CSVSVWGRDGGNTIYF
TRBV7-2 CARSPTEFVPYEQYF
TRBV14 CASSQAGSKLFF
TRBV5-4 CASSLSRDTGELFF
TRBV29-1 CSVRESTYEQYF
TRBV20-1 CSARQSYNEQFF
TRBV6-5 CASSYSMDRGGEQYF
TRBV28 CASSLPGQGQQTSSYNSPLHF
TRBV6-4 CASSHREGGTEAFF
TRBV21-1 CASSKDRGRGGYTF
TRBV10-3 CAISEPGTGGDEQYF
TRBV10-3 CASTREAAYNEQFF
TRBV5-5 CASSSTSGGAVIQYF
TRBV6-5 CASSTVTGTDTQYF
TRBV12-3/TRBV12-4 CASSPRTGDLEQFF
TRBV5-4 CASSLAGRGDQPQHF
TRBV19 CASRASGGYNEQYF
TRBV7-4 CASSFYDQPQHF
TRBV15 CATSPRRTGNQPQHF
TRBV11-2 CASSQWGSSGANVLTF
TRBV7-9 CASSILRGAERGQETQYF
TRBV5-4 CASSFGGGGPTDTQYF
TRBV15 CATSRDRGLGNTIYF
TRBV20-1 CSARLDRPPFYEQYF
TRBV6-1 CASSEGVLPINYGYTF
TRBV12-3/TRBV12-4 CASSFQLAQGTDTQYF
TRBV19 CASSPPAGTGVGYEQYF
TRBV6-1 CASSPTGRNQPQHF
TRBV6-5 CASDEFPSYNSPLHF
TRBV7-2 CASSSKGPTGNTIYF
TRBV5-1 CASSLIQETQYF
TRBV20-1 CSAREVKAFHEQYF
TRBV12-3/TRBV12-4 CASSLQQVNEQFF
TRBV5-1 CASSLAPAANTEAFF
TRBV27 CATKLPNSPLHF
TRBV7-2 CASSLDLPGTPGKGEQFF